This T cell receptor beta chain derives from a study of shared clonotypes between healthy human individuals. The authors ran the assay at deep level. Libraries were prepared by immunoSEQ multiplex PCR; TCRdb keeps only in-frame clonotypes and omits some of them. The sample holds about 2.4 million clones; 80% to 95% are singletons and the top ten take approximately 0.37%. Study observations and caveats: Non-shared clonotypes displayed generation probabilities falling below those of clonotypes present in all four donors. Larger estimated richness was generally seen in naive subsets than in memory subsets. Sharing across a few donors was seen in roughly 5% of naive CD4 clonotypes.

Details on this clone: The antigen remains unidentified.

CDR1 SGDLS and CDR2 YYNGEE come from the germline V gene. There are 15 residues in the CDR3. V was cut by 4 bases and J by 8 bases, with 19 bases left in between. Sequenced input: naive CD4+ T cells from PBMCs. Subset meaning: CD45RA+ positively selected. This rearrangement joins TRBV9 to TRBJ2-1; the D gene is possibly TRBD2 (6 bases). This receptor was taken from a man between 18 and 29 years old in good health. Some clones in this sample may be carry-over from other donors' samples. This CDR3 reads CASSLPGLPRDEQFF. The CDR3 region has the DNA TGTGCCAGCAGCTTACCGGGACTGCCCAGGGATGAGCAGTTCTTC.